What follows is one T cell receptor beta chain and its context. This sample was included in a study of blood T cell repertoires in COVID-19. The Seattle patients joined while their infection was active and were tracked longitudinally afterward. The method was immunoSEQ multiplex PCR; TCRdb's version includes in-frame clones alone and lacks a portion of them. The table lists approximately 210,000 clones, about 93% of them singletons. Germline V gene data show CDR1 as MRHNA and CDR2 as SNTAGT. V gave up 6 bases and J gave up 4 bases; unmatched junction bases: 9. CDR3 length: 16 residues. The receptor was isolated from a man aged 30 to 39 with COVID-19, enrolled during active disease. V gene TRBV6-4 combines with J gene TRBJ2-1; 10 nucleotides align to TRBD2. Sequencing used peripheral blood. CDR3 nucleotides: TGTGCCAGCAGGGATGAGGGACTAGCGAGGTACAATGAGCAGTTCTTC. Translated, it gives CASRDEGLARYNEQFF.